The 7 T cell receptor beta chains below all came from one sample that was sequenced in a study of cytomegalovirus exposure and HLA in healthy donors. This table comes from immunoSEQ multiplex PCR, and its TCRdb copy is limited to in-frame clones, with some not included. In the table there are tens of thousands of clones, 88% of which are singletons. Input material: PBMCs. These receptors were obtained from a woman younger than 45 in good health and CMV-seronegative.

This chain uses TRBV10-3 with TRBJ2-7; 9 bases are a match to TRBD1. This CDR3 comprises 16 residues. CDR1 is ENHRY and CDR2 is SYGVKD in the germline V gene. J was trimmed by 0 bases and V by 6 bases; bases with no gene match: 9. DNA of the CDR3: TGTGCCATCAGCTCCGGGACAGGGCATAACTCCTACGAGCAGTACTTC. This gives the protein CAISSGTGHNSYEQYF.

V usage is TRBV28 and J usage is TRBJ1-1; D not certain. V was trimmed by 7 bases and J by 1 base, leaving 13 bases between them. The CDR3 extends over 14 amino acids. Germline lookup yields CDR1 MDHEN and CDR2 SYDVKM. In DNA form, the CDR3 reads TGTGCCAGCACCCTGAGGGCGTGGAACACTGAAGCTTTCTTT. Translation: CASTLRAWNTEAFF.

The rearrangement links TRBV7-2 to TRBJ1-5; 9 bases align to TRBD1. This CDR3 has 15 residues. V lost 5 bases and J lost 6; bases outside the gene matches: 8. Germline V gene sequence: CDR1 SGHTA, CDR2 FQGNSA. CDR3: CASSITGGASQPQHF. For the CDR3, the DNA is TGTGCCAGCAGCATAACAGGGGGCGCGTCTCAGCCCCAGCATTTT.

The chain combines TRBV5-1 with TRBJ2-3; 8 positions agree with TRBD1. Trimming took 7 bases from V and 0 from J; bases not matched to a gene: 4. CDR1 is SGHRS and CDR2 is YFSETQ in the germline V gene. The CDR3 length is 14 residues. CDR3 region: CASLTGASTDTQYF. The CDR3 DNA is TGCGCCAGCCTGACAGGGGCTAGCACAGATACGCAGTATTTT.

The rearrangement links TRBV27 to TRBJ2-2, with TRBD1 matching over 7 bases. Germline V gives CDR1 MNHEY, CDR2 SMNVEV (reference sequence). This CDR3 is 16 amino acids long. Unmatched junction bases numbered 5, after V lost 3 bases and J lost 1 base. In DNA form, the CDR3 reads TGTGCCAGCAGTTTCGAAACAGGGGTGAACACCGGGGAGCTGTTTTTT. Its protein is CASSFETGVNTGELFF.

The chain joins TRBV9 to TRBJ2-1; tentatively, D is TRBD2 (6 bases). The CDR3 is 13 residues long. Germline loops: CDR1 SGDLS, CDR2 YYNGEE. The V and J ends lost 3 bases and 6 bases respectively, with 10 bases between them. The CDR3 loop reads CASSGGTSNEQFF. DNA for the CDR3: TGTGCCAGCAGCGGCGGGACCTCCAATGAGCAGTTCTTC.

V and J are TRBV5-1 and TRBJ2-2, with 10 bases lining up with TRBD2. Germline trimming cut 6 bases from V and 4 bases from J; bases unmatched to any gene: 9. Germline V CDR1 and CDR2: SGHRS, YFSETQ. The CDR3 is made up of 16 amino acids. As DNA, the CDR3 is TGCGCCAGCACCCCAAGCGGGAGGGCCGCCACCGGGGAGCTGTTTTTT. Encoded protein: CASTPSGRAATGELFF.